Given below is one T cell receptor beta chain in context. These data come from a study of blood T cell repertoires in COVID-19. In the study overall: Some COVID-19 samples were acute and others convalescent; all came from the United States, Italy and Spain. T cells, B-cell-depleted T cells, or PBMCs supplied cDNA or gDNA.

In germline, CDR1 is SGHDT, CDR2 YYEEEE. Trimming removed 0 bases at V and 0 bases at J, with 11 bases between. The CDR3 totals 16 residues. Authors' processing steps: Quantification of nucleated cells was approximated via reference gene primer amplification. Only in-frame clones appear in the TCRdb table, and some are missing; sequencing was by immunoSEQ multiplex PCR. The D gene and trimming were derived from the DNA, and the V and J assignments and clone size from that table. Of some 260,000 clones in the sample, around 80% are singletons; the top ten hold 3% to 4%. Sequencing input: peripheral blood. This chain joins TRBV5-6 and TRBJ2-3; TRBD2 is a possible D gene (5 bases). The sequence was collected from a woman in her thirties or forties with active or convalescent COVID-19. The CDR3 loop is CASSLGGGMSTDTQYF. For the CDR3, the DNA is TGTGCCAGCAGCTTGGGTGGAGGAATGAGCACAGATACGCAGTATTTT.